Below are 25 T cell receptor beta chains sequenced from a single sample in a study of CD8+ T cells in alopecia areata. Following RNA extraction, reverse transcription yielded cDNA that acted as the sequencing template. This table comes from immunoSEQ multiplex PCR, and its TCRdb copy is limited to in-frame clones, with some not included. The sample lists 200,000 to 250,000 clones; over 60% were seen once. Treatment meaning: oral pan-JAK inhibitor, 5-10 mg twice daily. Sequencing used CD4+ T cells sorted from blood, obtained at week 44, from a patient treated with tofacitinib. These receptors were collected from a human donor with alopecia areata.

The chain employs TRBV2 and TRBJ1-2; D is unclear. The CDR3 loop spans 11 amino acids. Germline CDR1 reads SNHLY; CDR2 reads FYNNEI. Trimming took off 2 bases at V and 6 bases at J, with 4 bases between the two ends. The CDR3 region has the DNA TGTGCCAGCAGTGAATCTCATGGCTACACCTTC. Protein sequence: CASSESHGYTF.

This rearrangement joins TRBV30 to TRBJ2-3; unclear D gene. In germline, CDR1 is GTSNPN, CDR2 SVGIG (reference sequence). This CDR3 is 14 amino acids long. V lost 3 bases, J lost 1 base, and 11 bases lay in between. The CDR3 coding sequence is TGTGCCTGGAGCAAGATGACTGGCACAGATACGCAGTATTTT. This encodes CAWSKMTGTDTQYF. Full variable domain (rest looked up from reference TRBV30 and TRBJ2-3): SQTIHQWPATLVQPVGSPLSLECTVEGTSNPNLYWYRQAAGRGLQLLFYSVGIGQISSEVPQNLSASRPQDRQFILSSKKLLLSDSGFYLCAWSKMTGTDTQYFGPGTRLTVL.

As concerns this clone: The same CDR3 also results from other DNA sequences found in this sample. This sequence joins TRBV18 and TRBJ2-7, with 10 bases lining up with TRBD1. Germline V gene lookup returns CDR1 KGHSH and CDR2 LQKENI. CDR3 length: 14 residues. V lost 0 bases, J lost 5 bases, and 1 base stayed unmatched. CDR3 sequence (DNA): TGTGCCAGCTCACCACCCGGACAGGGGGACGAGCAGTACTTC. Its protein is CASSPPGQGDEQYF.

The chain employs TRBV7-6 and TRBJ1-2; 8 bases are shared with TRBD1. Germline lookup yields CDR1 SGHVS and CDR2 FNYEAQ. The CDR3 sequence is 14 residues long. Unmatched junction bases numbered 6, after V lost 1 base and J lost 8 bases. Written as DNA, the CDR3 is TGTGCCAGCAGCTTAGATCAGGGGGCCGGGGGCTACACCTTC. Amino acid sequence: CASSLDQGAGGYTF.

The chain uses TRBV19 and TRBJ1-2; D is undetermined. Germline CDR1 is LNHDA and CDR2 is SQIVND (reference sequence). This CDR3 has 12 amino acids. With 6 bases removed from V and 3 bases from J, the gap between germline ends came to 8 bases. CDR3: CASSPTDYGYTF. The CDR3 coding sequence is TGTGCCAGTAGCCCCACGGACTATGGCTACACCTTC.

This clone came up once. The chain links TRBV30 to TRBJ1-6; tentatively, D is TRBD1 (5 bases). The CDR3 consists of 13 residues. With 3 bases removed from V and 8 bases from J, the gap between germline ends came to 11 bases. Per germline, CDR1 GTSNPN and CDR2 SVGIG (reference sequence). The CDR3 region is CAWRDTGHSPLHF. Here the CDR3 DNA reads TGTGCCTGGAGGGACACCGGACATTCACCCCTCCACTTT.

The chain has TRBV29-1 and TRBJ2-1; 7 positions match TRBD2. Per germline, CDR1 SQVTM and CDR2 ANQGSEA. Unmatched junction bases numbered 12, after V lost 6 bases and J lost 4 bases. The CDR3 runs 15 residues. CDR3 bases: TGCAGCGTCCCATGGCGGCGGGGGAGTTACAATGAGCAGTTCTTC. Residues: CSVPWRRGSYNEQFF.

This clone has a handful of counts. The rearrangement joins TRBV11-2 to TRBJ2-7; 8 positions agree with TRBD1. Germline CDR1 reads SGHAT; CDR2 reads FQNNGV. There are 13 residues in the CDR3. The ends lost 5 bases at V and 6 bases at J; junction bases unmatched: 6. The CDR3 DNA is TGTGCCAGCAGCGCAGACAGGGGTTTCGAGCAGTACTTC. It codes for CASSADRGFEQYF.

The genes are TRBV9 and TRBJ2-7, with D possibly TRBD1 on 5 matching bases. This CDR3 has 14 residues. Germline lookup yields CDR1 SGDLS and CDR2 YYNGEE. Trimming shortened V by 4 bases and J by 3 bases, and 14 bases separated the two germline ends. CDR3 coding DNA: TGTGCCAGCAGCCCAAAGACAGATTACTACGAGCAGTACTTC. Its translation is CASSPKTDYYEQYF.

This clone was found a few times. Other DNA variants within this sample encode the same CDR3. The chain couples TRBV5-1 to TRBJ1-1; 8 positions match TRBD1. The J segment lost 0 bases and the V segment lost 0 bases, leaving 4 bases of the junction unmatched. Germline CDR1 SGHRS, CDR2 YFSETQ. This CDR3 spans 16 amino acids. The DNA for the CDR3 is TGCGCCAGCAGCTTGGAGGGGGACAGGATGAACACTGAAGCTTTCTTT. Translating it yields CASSLEGDRMNTEAFF.

On this clone: An end of the junction does not agree with germline; a read error may underlie this. V usage is TRBV6-6 and J usage is TRBJ2-3; unclear D gene. Germline V gene sequence: CDR1 MNHNY, CDR2 SVGAGI (reference sequence). CDR3 size: 13 residues. The CDR3 region is CAISEPTLNGQYF. The DNA for the CDR3 is TGTGCCATCAGTGAGCCGACACTAAACGGGCAGTATTTT.

The rearrangement uses TRBV6-5 and TRBJ1-1; the D is unclear. From germline, CDR1 is MNHEY and CDR2 SVGAGI. Trimming shortened V by 6 bases and J by 0 bases, and 11 bases separated the two germline ends. The length of the CDR3 is 14 residues. In DNA, the CDR3 is TGTGCCAGCAGCCAACTGACATTGAACACTGAAGCTTTCTTT. As protein: CASSQLTLNTEAFF.

This chain connects TRBV29-1 to TRBJ2-6; D unclear. V was cut by 3 bases and J by 0 bases, with 6 bases left in between. The CDR3 contains 14 residues. Looked up from germline, CDR1 is SQVTM and CDR2 is ANQGSEA. The CDR3 bases are TGCAGCGTTGATGGGGACTCTGGGGCCAACGTCCTGACTTTC. Translating gives CSVDGDSGANVLTF.

The sample holds a few counts of this clone. V and J are TRBV10-3 and TRBJ2-6; tentative D call: TRBD2 (6 bases). Germline CDR1 reads ENHRY; CDR2 reads SYGVKD. Deletions cut 0 bases from V and 0 bases from J, with 12 bases between. The CDR3 length is 18 residues. The CDR3 bases are TGTGCCATCAGTGAGTCGGCGGGGCTGGGCTCTGGGGCCAACGTCCTGACTTTC. It encodes CAISESAGLGSGANVLTF.

The rearrangement uses TRBV7-9 and TRBJ1-4, with a weak D call TRBD1 (6 bases). The V gene lost 4 bases and the J gene lost 7 bases, with 16 bases spanning the gap. Germline V gives CDR1 SEHNR, CDR2 FQNEAQ (reference sequence). This CDR3 contains 15 residues. The CDR3 region has the DNA TGTGCCAGCAGCTCACTTGCAGGGGTGCGTGAAAAACTGTTTTTT. Translation gives CASSSLAGVREKLFF.

The chain joins TRBV4-2 to TRBJ1-2; D not certain. This CDR3 has 15 residues. The germline V gene encodes CDR1 LGHNA and CDR2 YNFKEQ. Trimming took off 2 bases at V and 3 bases at J, with 13 bases between the two ends. CDR3 protein: CASSQPRGSHYGYTF. The CDR3 nucleotides read TGTGCCAGCAGCCAACCGCGTGGGTCTCACTATGGCTACACCTTC.

The chain joins TRBV5-1 to TRBJ2-7; 9 nucleotides agree with TRBD1. Germline V gives CDR1 SGHRS, CDR2 YFSETQ. The ends lost 0 bases at V and 5 bases at J; junction bases unmatched: 3. The CDR3 has 14 amino acids. The CDR3 DNA is TGCGCCAGCAGCTTGGCGACAGGGGGACACGAGCAGTACTTC. Protein sequence: CASSLATGGHEQYF.

The CDR3 nucleotides read TGTGCCAGCACGCTAGGTAGATACTCCTACGAGCAGTACTTC. Translation: CASTLGRYSYEQYF. This chain connects TRBV7-8 to TRBJ2-7; D unresolved. This CDR3 region has 14 residues. The V end was cut by 7 bases, the J end by 0 bases, with 13 bases between. Germline V gives CDR1 SGHVS, CDR2 FQNEAQ.

This rearrangement joins TRBV19 to TRBJ2-7; D gene ambiguous. Germline lookup yields CDR1 LNHDA and CDR2 SQIVND (reference sequence). The CDR3 sequence is 13 residues long. The V gene lost 4 bases and the J gene lost 0 bases, with 7 bases spanning the gap. The CDR3 nucleotides are TGTGCCAGTAGTACGAGTCCCTCCTACGAGCAGTACTTC. Translation: CASSTSPSYEQYF.

Concerning this clone itself: The same CDR3 is also encoded by other DNA sequences in this sample. V is TRBV18 and J is TRBJ1-4; possibly TRBD1 for D (5 bases). The CDR3 runs to 14 residues. Germline lookup yields CDR1 KGHSH and CDR2 LQKENI. V lost 2 bases and J lost 2, with 6 bases in between. The CDR3 sequence: CASSPGATNEKLFF. The CDR3, as DNA: TGTGCCAGCTCACCAGGGGCGACTAATGAAAAACTGTTTTTT.

The table lists this clone with a few counts. The chain employs TRBV9 and TRBJ1-2; D is ambiguous. CDR3 length: 11 residues. Per the germline V gene, CDR1 is SGDLS and CDR2 is YYNGEE. Trimming took off 1 base at V and 8 bases at J, with 6 bases between the two ends. The chain's CDR3 is CASSVHGGYTF. CDR3 bases: TGTGCCAGCAGCGTACATGGGGGCTACACCTTC. Full variable domain (missing parts from reference TRBV9 and TRBJ1-2): DSGVTQTPKHLITATGQRVTLRCSPRSGDLSVYWYQQSLDQGLQFLIQYYNGEERAKGNILERFSAQQFPDLHSELNLSSLELGDSALYFCASSVHGGYTFGSGTRLTVV.

This chain joins TRBV14 and TRBJ2-1; TRBD2 matches 8 bases. Germline CDR1 reads SGHDN; CDR2 reads FVKESK. This CDR3 is 18 amino acids long. Germline trimming cut 4 bases from V and 6 bases from J; bases unmatched to any gene: 17. The DNA for the CDR3 is TGTGCCAGCAGCCTCCGGGGAGCGGGGGACCTACGGTTCAATGAGCAGTTCTTC. Amino acid sequence: CASSLRGAGDLRFNEQFF.

V is TRBV7-2 and J is TRBJ2-5; weak D call: TRBD1 (5 bases). The CDR3 is made up of 15 amino acids. V was trimmed by 4 bases and J by 1 base, leaving 13 bases between them. The germline gives CDR1 SGHTA, CDR2 FQGNSA. The chain's CDR3 is CASSSYQGSQETQYF. The CDR3, as DNA: TGTGCCAGCAGCTCTTACCAGGGATCCCAAGAGACCCAGTACTTC.

The chain combines TRBV2 with TRBJ1-1; D gene uncertain. CDR3 length: 13 residues. V lost 6 bases to trimming and J lost 5 bases, with 13 bases between them. Looked up from germline, CDR1 is SNHLY and CDR2 is FYNNEI. CDR3: CASRGSGRTEAFF. CDR3 DNA: TGTGCCAGCAGGGGATCCGGGAGGACTGAAGCTTTCTTT.

V and J are TRBV27 and TRBJ1-4; D gene ambiguous. The CDR3 runs 13 residues. V lost 7 bases, J lost 3 bases, and 9 bases lay in between. Germline loops: CDR1 MNHEY, CDR2 SMNVEV (reference sequence). The CDR3 loop reads CASTQAPNEKLFF. The CDR3 nucleotides are TGTGCCAGCACCCAAGCCCCTAATGAAAAACTGTTTTTT.